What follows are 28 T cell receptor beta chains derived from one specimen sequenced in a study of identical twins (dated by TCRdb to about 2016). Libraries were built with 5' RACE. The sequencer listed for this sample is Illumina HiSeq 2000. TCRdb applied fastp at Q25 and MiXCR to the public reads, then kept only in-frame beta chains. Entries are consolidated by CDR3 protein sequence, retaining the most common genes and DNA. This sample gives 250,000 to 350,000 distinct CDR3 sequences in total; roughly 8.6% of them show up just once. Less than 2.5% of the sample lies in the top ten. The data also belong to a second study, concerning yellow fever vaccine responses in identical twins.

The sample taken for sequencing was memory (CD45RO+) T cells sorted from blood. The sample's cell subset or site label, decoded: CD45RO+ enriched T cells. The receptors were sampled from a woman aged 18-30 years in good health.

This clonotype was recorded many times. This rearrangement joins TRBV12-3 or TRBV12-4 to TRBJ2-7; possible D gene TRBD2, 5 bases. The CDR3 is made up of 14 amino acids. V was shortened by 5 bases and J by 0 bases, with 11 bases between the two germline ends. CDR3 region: CASSAGLASYEQYF. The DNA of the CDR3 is TGTGCCAGCAGTGCGGGCCTAGCCTCCTACGAGCAGTACTTC.

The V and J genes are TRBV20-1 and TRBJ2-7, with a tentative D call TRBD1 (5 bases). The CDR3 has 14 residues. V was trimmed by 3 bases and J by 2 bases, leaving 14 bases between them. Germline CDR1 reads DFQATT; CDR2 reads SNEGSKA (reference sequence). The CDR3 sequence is CSARGQFAPYEQYV. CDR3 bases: TGCAGTGCTAGGGGGCAGTTTGCCCCCTACGAGCAGTACGTC.

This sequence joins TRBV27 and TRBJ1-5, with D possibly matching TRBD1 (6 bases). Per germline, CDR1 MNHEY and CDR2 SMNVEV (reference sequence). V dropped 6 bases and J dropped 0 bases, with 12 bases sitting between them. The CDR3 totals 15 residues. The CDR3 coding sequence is TGTGCCAGCAGCCCCGCAGGGGATAGCAATCAGCCCCAGCATTTT. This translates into CASSPAGDSNQPQHF.

The CDR3 protein is CASLPGDRVSSEQYF. CDR3 coding DNA: TGTGCCAGCCTCCCCGGGGACAGGGTATCGTCCGAGCAGTACTTC. V is TRBV6-2 or TRBV6-3 and J is TRBJ2-7; the match to TRBD1 covers 9 bases. CDR3 length: 15 amino acids. Losses at the gene ends were 8 bases for V and 6 bases for J; bases not matched to a gene: 14. CDR1 and CDR2 (germline): MNHEY, SVGEGT.

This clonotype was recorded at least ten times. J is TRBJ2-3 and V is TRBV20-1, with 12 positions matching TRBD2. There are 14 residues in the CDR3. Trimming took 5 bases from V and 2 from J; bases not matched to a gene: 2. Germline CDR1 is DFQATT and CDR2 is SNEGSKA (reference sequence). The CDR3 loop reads CSAWTSGATDTQYF. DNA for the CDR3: TGCAGTGCTTGGACTAGCGGGGCCACAGATACGCAGTATTTT.

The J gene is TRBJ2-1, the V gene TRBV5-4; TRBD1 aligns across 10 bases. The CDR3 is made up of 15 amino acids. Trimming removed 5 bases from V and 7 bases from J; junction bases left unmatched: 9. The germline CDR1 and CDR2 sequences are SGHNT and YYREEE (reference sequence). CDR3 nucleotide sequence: TGTGCCAGCAGAGAGGTGGGACAGGGGTGGAATGAGCAGTTCTTC. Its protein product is CASREVGQGWNEQFF.

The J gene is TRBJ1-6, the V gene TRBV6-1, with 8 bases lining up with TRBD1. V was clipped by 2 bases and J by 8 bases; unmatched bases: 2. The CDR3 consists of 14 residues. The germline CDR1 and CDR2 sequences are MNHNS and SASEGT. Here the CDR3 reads CASSELQGDSPLHF. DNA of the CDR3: TGTGCCAGCAGTGAACTACAGGGGGATTCACCCCTCCACTTT.

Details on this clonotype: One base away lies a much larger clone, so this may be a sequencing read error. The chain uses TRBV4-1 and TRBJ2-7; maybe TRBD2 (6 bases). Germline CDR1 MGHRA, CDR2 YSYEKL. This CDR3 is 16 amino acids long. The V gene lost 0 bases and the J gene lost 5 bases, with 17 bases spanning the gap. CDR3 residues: CASSQDWAGNLNEQYF. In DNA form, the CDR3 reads TGCGCCAGCAGCCAAGACTGGGCGGGAAACCTGAACGAGCAGTACTTC.

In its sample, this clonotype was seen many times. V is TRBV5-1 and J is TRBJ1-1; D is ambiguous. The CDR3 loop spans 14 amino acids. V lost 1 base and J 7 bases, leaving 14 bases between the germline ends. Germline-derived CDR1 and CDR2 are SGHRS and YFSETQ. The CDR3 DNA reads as TGCGCCAGCAGCTTGTTAGGGAAAGGAGGTGAAGCTTTCTTT. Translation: CASSLLGKGGEAFF. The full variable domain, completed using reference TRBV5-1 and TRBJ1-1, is KAGVTQTPRYLIKTRGQQVTLSCSPISGHRSVSWYQQTPGQGLQFLFEYFSETQRNKGNFPGRFSGRQFSNSRSEMNVSTLELGDSALYLCASSLLGKGGEAFFGQGTRLTVV.

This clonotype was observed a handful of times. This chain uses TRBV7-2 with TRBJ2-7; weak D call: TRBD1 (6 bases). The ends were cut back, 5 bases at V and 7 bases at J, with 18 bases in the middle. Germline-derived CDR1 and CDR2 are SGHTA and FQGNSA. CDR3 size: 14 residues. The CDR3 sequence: CASSGTNYAGEQYF. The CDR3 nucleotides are TGTGCCAGCAGCGGGACAAACTACGCAGGGGAGCAGTACTTC.

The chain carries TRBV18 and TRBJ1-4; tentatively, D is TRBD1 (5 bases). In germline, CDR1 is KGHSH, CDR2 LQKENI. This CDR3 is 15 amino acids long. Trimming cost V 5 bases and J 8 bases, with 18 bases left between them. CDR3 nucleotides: TGTGCCAGCTCATCCAGACAGTTAGGAAGCGAAAAACTGTTTTTT. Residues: CASSSRQLGSEKLFF.

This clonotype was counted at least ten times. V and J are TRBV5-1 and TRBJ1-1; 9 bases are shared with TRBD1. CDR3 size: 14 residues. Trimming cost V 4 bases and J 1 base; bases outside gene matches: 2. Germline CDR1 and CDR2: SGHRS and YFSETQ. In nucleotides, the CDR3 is TGCGCCAGCAGCCCGGGACAGGGGAACACTGAAGCTTTCTTT. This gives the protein CASSPGQGNTEAFF.

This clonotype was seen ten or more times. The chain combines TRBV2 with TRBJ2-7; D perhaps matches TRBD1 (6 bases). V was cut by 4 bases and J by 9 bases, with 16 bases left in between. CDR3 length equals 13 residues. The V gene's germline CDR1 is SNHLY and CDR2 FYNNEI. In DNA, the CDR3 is TGTGCCAGCAGTGGAGAGGCAGGGGATATGCAGTACTTC. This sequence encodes CASSGEAGDMQYF. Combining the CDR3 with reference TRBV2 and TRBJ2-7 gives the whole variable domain EPEVTQTPSHQVTQMGQEVILRCVPISNHLYFYWYRQILGQKVEFLVSFYNNEISEKSEIFDDQFSVERPDGSNFTLKIRSTKLEDSAMYFCASSGEAGDMQYFGPGTRLTVT.

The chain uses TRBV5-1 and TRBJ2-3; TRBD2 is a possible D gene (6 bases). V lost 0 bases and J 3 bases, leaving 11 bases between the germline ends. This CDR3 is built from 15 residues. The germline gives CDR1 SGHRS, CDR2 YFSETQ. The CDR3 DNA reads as TGCGCCAGCAGCTTGGATGGGGGGTATACAGATACGCAGTATTTT. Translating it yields CASSLDGGYTDTQYF. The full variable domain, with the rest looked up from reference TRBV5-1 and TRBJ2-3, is KAGVTQTPRYLIKTRGQQVTLSCSPISGHRSVSWYQQTPGQGLQFLFEYFSETQRNKGNFPGRFSGRQFSNSRSEMNVSTLELGDSALYLCASSLDGGYTDTQYFGPGTRLTVL.

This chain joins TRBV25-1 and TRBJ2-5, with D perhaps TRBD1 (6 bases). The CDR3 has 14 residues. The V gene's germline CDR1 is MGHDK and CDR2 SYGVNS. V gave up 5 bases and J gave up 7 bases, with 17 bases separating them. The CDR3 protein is CASSPERQVGTQYF. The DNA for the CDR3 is TGTGCCAGCAGTCCCGAACGACAGGTCGGGACCCAGTACTTC.

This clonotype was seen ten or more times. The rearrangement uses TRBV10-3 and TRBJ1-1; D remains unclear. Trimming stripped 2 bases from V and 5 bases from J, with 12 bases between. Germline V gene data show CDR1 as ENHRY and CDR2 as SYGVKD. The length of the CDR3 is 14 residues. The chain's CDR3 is CAISEGRVGTEAFF. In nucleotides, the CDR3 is TGTGCCATCAGTGAGGGGAGGGTGGGTACTGAAGCTTTCTTT.

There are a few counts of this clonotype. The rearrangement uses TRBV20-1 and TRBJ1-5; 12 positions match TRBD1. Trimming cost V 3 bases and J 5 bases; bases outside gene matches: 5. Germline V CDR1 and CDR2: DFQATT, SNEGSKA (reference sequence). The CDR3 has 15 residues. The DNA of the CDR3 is TGCAGTGCTAGGGTGGGACAGGGGGCGGATCAGCCCCAGCATTTT. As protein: CSARVGQGADQPQHF.

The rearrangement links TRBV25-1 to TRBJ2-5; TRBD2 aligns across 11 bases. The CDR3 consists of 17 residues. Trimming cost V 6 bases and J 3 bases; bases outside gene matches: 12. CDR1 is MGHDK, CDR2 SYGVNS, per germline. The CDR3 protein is CASRTYGTSGGEETQYF. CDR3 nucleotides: TGTGCCAGCAGGACCTATGGGACTAGCGGAGGGGAAGAGACCCAGTACTTC.

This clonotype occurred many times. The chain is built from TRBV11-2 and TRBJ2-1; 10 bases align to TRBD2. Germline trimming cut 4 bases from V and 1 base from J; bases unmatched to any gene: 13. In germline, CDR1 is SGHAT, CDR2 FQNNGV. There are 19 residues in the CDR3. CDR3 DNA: TGTGCCAGCAGCTACAGCGGGAGGGTTTCCCAAGCTTCCTACAATGAGCAGTTCTTC. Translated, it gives CASSYSGRVSQASYNEQFF.

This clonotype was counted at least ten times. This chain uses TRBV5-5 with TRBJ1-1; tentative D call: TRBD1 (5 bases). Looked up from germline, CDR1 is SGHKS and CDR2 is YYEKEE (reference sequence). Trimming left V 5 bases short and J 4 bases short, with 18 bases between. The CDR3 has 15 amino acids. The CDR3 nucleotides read TGTGCCAGCAGTTATCAGGGAGGGAAGCCCACTGAAGCTTTCTTT. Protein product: CASSYQGGKPTEAFF.

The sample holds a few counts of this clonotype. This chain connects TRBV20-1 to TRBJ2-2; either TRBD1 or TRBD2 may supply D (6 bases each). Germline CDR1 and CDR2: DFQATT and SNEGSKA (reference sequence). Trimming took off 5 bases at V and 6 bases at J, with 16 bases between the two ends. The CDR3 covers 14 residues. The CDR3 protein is CSARLRRGAGELFF. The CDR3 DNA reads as TGCAGTGCTCGCCTTAGGAGGGGGGCCGGGGAGCTGTTTTTT.

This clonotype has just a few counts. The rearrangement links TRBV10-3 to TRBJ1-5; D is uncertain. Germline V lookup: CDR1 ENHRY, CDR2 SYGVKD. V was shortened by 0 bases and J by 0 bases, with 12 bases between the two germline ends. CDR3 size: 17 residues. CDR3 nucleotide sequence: TGTGCCATCAGTGAGTCGAGGGAAGCAGTTAGCAATCAGCCCCAGCATTTT. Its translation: CAISESREAVSNQPQHF.

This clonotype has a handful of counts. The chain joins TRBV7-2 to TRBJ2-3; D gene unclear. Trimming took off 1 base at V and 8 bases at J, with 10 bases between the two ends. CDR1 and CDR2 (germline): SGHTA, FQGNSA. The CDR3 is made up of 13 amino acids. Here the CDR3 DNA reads TGTGCCAGCAGCTTAGAAAACGTGGGTACGCAGTATTTT. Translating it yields CASSLENVGTQYF.

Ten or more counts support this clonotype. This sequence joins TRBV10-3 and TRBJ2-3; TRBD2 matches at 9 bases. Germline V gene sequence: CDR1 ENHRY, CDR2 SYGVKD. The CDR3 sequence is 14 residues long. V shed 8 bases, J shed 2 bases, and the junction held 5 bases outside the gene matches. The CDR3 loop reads CAIGSGGSTDTQYF. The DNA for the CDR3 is TGTGCCATCGGTAGCGGGGGCTCCACAGATACGCAGTATTTT.

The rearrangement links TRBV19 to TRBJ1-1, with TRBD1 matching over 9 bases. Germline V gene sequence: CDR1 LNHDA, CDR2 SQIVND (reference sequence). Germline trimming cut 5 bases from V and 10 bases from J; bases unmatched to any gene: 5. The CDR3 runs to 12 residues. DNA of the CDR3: TGTGCCAGTAGTTACGGGACAGGGAGAGCTTTCTTT. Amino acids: CASSYGTGRAFF. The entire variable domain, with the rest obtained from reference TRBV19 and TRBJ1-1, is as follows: DGGITQSPKYLFRKEGQNVTLSCEQNLNHDAMYWYRQDPGQGLRLIYYSQIVNDFQKGDIAEGYSVSREKKESFPLTVTSAQKNPTAFYLCASSYGTGRAFFGQGTRLTVV.

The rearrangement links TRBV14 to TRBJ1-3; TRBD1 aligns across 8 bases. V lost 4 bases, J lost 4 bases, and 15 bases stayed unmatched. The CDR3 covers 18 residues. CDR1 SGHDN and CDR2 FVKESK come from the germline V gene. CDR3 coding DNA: TGTGCCAGCAGCCCTATAACAGGGGGATTCCTCTCCGGAAACACCATATATTTT. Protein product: CASSPITGGFLSGNTIYF.

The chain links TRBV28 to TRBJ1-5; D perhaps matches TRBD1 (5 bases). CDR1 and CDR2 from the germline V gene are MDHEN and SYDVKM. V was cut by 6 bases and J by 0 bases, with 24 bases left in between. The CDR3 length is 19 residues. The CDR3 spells CASSHAAFRQKYSNQPQHF. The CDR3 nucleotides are TGTGCCAGCAGCCACGCTGCCTTCCGACAGAAGTATAGCAATCAGCCCCAGCATTTT.

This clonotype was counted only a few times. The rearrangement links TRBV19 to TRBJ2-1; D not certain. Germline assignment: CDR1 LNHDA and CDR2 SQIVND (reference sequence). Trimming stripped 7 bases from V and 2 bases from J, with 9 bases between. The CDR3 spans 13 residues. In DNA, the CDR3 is TGTGCCAGTATGGACGGTGCCTACAATGAGCAGTTCTTC. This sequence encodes CASMDGAYNEQFF.